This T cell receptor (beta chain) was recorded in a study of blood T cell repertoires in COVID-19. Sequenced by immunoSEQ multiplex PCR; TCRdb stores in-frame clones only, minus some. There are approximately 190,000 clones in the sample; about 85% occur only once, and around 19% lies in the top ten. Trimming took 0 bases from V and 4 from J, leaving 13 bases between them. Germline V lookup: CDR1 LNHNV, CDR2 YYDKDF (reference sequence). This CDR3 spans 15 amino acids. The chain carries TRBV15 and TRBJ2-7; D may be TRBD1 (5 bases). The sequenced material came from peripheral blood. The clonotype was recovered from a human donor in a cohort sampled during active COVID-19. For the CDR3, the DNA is TGTGCCACCAGCAGAGACCCCCCAGGGATGTACGAGCAGTACTTC. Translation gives CATSRDPPGMYEQYF.